This TCR beta chain was obtained from a study of early T cells in non-severe SARS-CoV-2 infection. Ten or more counts support this clonotype. Germline CDR1 is SEHNR and CDR2 is FQNEAQ (reference sequence). V was clipped by 3 bases and J by 9 bases, with 6 bases between them. This CDR3 has 11 amino acids. TCRdb itself ran the 5' RACE reads through MiXCR, one entry per CDR3 protein. The profile shows some 89,000 distinct CDR3 sequences, 9.5% to 11% of them singletons. The sequence derives from an adult who was a healthcare worker with PCR-confirmed SARS-CoV-2 infection or an uninfected control (not recorded which). The sequencing used whole blood, collected at baseline. V gene TRBV7-9 combines with J gene TRBJ2-1; D unresolved. The CDR3 DNA reads as TGTGCCAGCAGCTTCATGGGTGAGCAGTTCTTC. Translation gives CASSFMGEQFF.